A single TCR beta chain is shown here with its context. Its antigen is not known. The sample originates from a study of cytomegalovirus exposure and HLA in healthy donors. The study, taken as a whole, reports: Looking again later, the authors saw that most CMV-associated TCR beta chains seemed HLA-restricted. Cytomegalovirus-associated status was assigned to about 150 TCR beta chains. Earlier analysis found most TCR beta V segments productive about 87% or about 30% of the time. In a later analysis, at a false discovery rate of 0.05, about 17,000 TCR beta sequences matched HLA alleles.

There are 16 residues in the CDR3. Trimming at V came to 0 bases and at J to 1 base, leaving 5 bases not matched to a gene. CDR1 and CDR2 from the germline V gene are GTSNPN and SVGIG (reference sequence). The PCR contained 60 Vbeta and 13 Jbeta primers. Sequencing was performed with immunoSEQ multiplex PCR; in TCRdb, only in-frame clones are kept and a portion is missing. The table lists 95,000 to 150,000 clones. This clonotype originated in a man aged 18 to 30 in good health and CMV-seronegative. This chain joins TRBV30 and TRBJ2-3, with 9 bases identical to TRBD2. The specimen sequenced was PBMCs. The CDR3 here is CAWSVLQRGGTDTQYF. The CDR3 DNA follows: TGTGCCTGGAGTGTACTACAGCGGGGGGGCACAGATACGCAGTATTTT.